What follows are 30 T cell receptor beta chains derived from one specimen sequenced in a study of control samples from healthy donors and cancer patients. Profiling relied on immunoSEQ multiplex PCR, and the TCRdb table lists in-frame clones only, not all of them. The table lists 140,000 to 150,000 clones, around 92% of them singletons, with under 4% in the top ten. Sequencing was done on a sample of blood. These receptors originate from a man in his thirties or forties in good health.

This chain joins TRBV23-1 and TRBJ2-5, with D possibly matching TRBD2 (5 bases). Being an ORF, TRBV23-1 has a function that is uncertain. V shed 2 bases and J shed 5 bases, with 9 bases lying between them. The CDR3 is 13 residues long. The CDR3 sequence is CASSQEGKETQYF. The CDR3 DNA reads as TGCGCCAGCAGTCAAGAGGGAAAGGAGACCCAGTACTTC.

This clone has only one observation. V is TRBV5-1 and J is TRBJ1-2; D is unclear. V was pared by 0 bases and J by 0 bases, with 6 bases between. CDR3 length: 14 amino acids. Per germline, CDR1 SGHRS and CDR2 YFSETQ. The CDR3 coding sequence is TGCGCCAGCAGCTTGGAACACCCTAACTATGGCTACACCTTC. Protein product: CASSLEHPNYGYTF.

The chain has TRBV28 and TRBJ2-1; 10 bases line up with TRBD2. V trimming: 3 bases; J trimming: 8 bases; junction bases outside the gene matches: 7. CDR3 size: 15 residues. Germline values: CDR1 MDHEN, CDR2 SYDVKM. The DNA for the CDR3 is TGTGCCAGCAGTTTTCAGCGGGGGGGTAACGATGAGCAGTTCTTC. Translating gives CASSFQRGGNDEQFF.

The rearrangement links TRBV9 to TRBJ1-1; TRBD1 is a possible D gene (6 bases). The CDR3 has 14 amino acids. The V end was cut by 0 bases, the J end by 3 bases, with 9 bases between. Germline loops: CDR1 SGDLS, CDR2 YYNGEE. The CDR3 sequence is CASSVDREDTEAFF. In nucleotides, the CDR3 is TGTGCCAGCAGCGTAGACAGGGAAGACACTGAAGCTTTCTTT.

The genes are TRBV5-1 and TRBJ2-7, with 7 bases fitting TRBD1. The CDR3 is 14 amino acids. V shed 0 bases, J shed 4 bases, and the junction held 4 bases outside the gene matches. Germline CDR1 SGHRS, CDR2 YFSETQ. The CDR3: CASSLGGTVYEQYF. CDR3 sequence (DNA): TGCGCCAGCAGCTTGGGGGGGACAGTTTACGAGCAGTACTTC. Complete variable domain (other parts from reference TRBV5-1 and TRBJ2-7): KAGVTQTPRYLIKTRGQQVTLSCSPISGHRSVSWYQQTPGQGLQFLFEYFSETQRNKGNFPGRFSGRQFSNSRSEMNVSTLELGDSALYLCASSLGGTVYEQYFGPGTRLTVT.

V gene TRBV10-1 combines with J gene TRBJ2-1; D uncertain. The V gene's germline CDR1 is WNHNN and CDR2 SYGVQD (reference sequence). The CDR3 has 17 residues. Trimming took 3 bases from V and 5 from J, leaving 20 bases between them. The CDR3 here is CASSEVRLGMGHNEQFF. The CDR3 nucleotides are TGCGCCAGCAGTGAAGTCAGGTTGGGAATGGGCCACAATGAGCAGTTCTTC.

This sequence joins TRBV4-1 and TRBJ1-4; no clear D gene. Between the trimmed V and J ends, which lost 1 base and 4 bases, there was a span of 7 bases. The CDR3 totals 14 residues. In germline, CDR1 is MGHRA, CDR2 YSYEKL. CDR3 in DNA: TGCGCCAGCAGCCAAGGACCGATTAATGAAAAACTGTTTTTT. Translation gives CASSQGPINEKLFF.

V usage is TRBV28 and J usage is TRBJ1-2, with TRBD1 as a possible D gene (5 bases). The CDR3 spans 12 residues. Germline CDR1 MDHEN, CDR2 SYDVKM. V was pared by 5 bases and J by 8 bases, with 12 bases between. In DNA, the CDR3 is TGTGCCAGCAGTCTCAGGGTGCGAGGCTACACCTTC. Protein: CASSLRVRGYTF.

The V gene is TRBV15, the J gene TRBJ2-7; D is unclear. V was clipped by 6 bases and J by 0 bases, with 6 bases between them. The CDR3 consists of 12 residues. Germline lookup yields CDR1 LNHNV and CDR2 YYDKDF (reference sequence). The CDR3 DNA is TGTGCCACCAGAGGGCCCTCCTACGAGCAGTACTTC. Translation gives CATRGPSYEQYF.

V is TRBV2 and J is TRBJ1-2; D gene ambiguous. CDR1 and CDR2 (germline): SNHLY, FYNNEI. With 2 bases removed from V and 0 bases from J, the gap between germline ends came to 10 bases. This CDR3 region has 15 residues. CDR3 in DNA: TGTGCCAGCAGTGAATTTGTGGGATCTAACTATGGCTACACCTTC. Translating gives CASSEFVGSNYGYTF.

The gene calls are TRBV5-4 and TRBJ1-2; 11 bases line up with TRBD1. Unmatched junction bases numbered 3, after V lost 4 bases and J lost 7 bases. CDR3 length: 13 amino acids. CDR1 and CDR2 (germline): SGHNT, YYREEE (reference sequence). In DNA, the CDR3 is TGTGCCAGCAGCGAGGACAGGGGGCGTGGCTACACCTTC. Its protein product is CASSEDRGRGYTF.

This clone was seen once. The V and J genes are TRBV6-6 and TRBJ1-2, with no clear D. This CDR3 has 15 amino acids. CDR1 and CDR2 (germline): MNHNY, SVGAGI (reference sequence). Trimming stripped 2 bases from V and 2 bases from J, with 12 bases between. The CDR3 loop reads CASSYPLTKNYGYTF. As DNA, the CDR3 is TGTGCCAGCAGTTACCCGCTTACAAAGAACTATGGCTACACCTTC.

This chain joins TRBV19 and TRBJ1-5, with 7 bases aligning to TRBD1. Unmatched junction bases numbered 4, after V lost 5 bases and J lost 0 bases. CDR1 is LNHDA and CDR2 is SQIVND in the germline V gene (reference sequence). CDR3 length: 15 amino acids. The DNA for the CDR3 is TGTGCCAGTAGTCGACAGGGTTATAGCAATCAGCCCCAGCATTTT. Protein sequence: CASSRQGYSNQPQHF.

The V and J genes are TRBV5-1 and TRBJ2-7; D tentatively reads TRBD1 or TRBD2 (5 bases each). With 2 bases removed from V and 1 base from J, the gap between germline ends came to 13 bases. Germline V gives CDR1 SGHRS, CDR2 YFSETQ. CDR3 size: 15 residues. CDR3: CASSFPRGGSYEQYF. The CDR3 DNA is TGCGCCAGCAGCTTTCCTCGGGGCGGATCCTACGAGCAGTACTTC.

This chain joins TRBV19 and TRBJ1-4; D may be TRBD1 (5 bases). The CDR3 covers 16 residues. Germline V CDR1 and CDR2: LNHDA, SQIVND (reference sequence). Between the trimmed V and J ends, which lost 1 base and 5 bases, there was a span of 14 bases. The CDR3 DNA reads TGTGCCAGTAGTATAGCGAAGACAGCCACCAATGAAAAACTGTTTTTT. Translating gives CASSIAKTATNEKLFF.

The count of this clone is one. The chain joins TRBV28 to TRBJ1-4; maybe TRBD1 (6 bases). The CDR3 consists of 15 residues. Looked up from germline, CDR1 is MDHEN and CDR2 is SYDVKM. Trimming left V 4 bases short and J 8 bases short, with 17 bases between. The CDR3 bases are TGTGCCAGCAGTTACCCGAGAACAGGGCGGGAAAAACTGTTTTTT. Its translation is CASSYPRTGREKLFF.

This sequence joins TRBV27 and TRBJ1-1; D not resolved. CDR1 and CDR2 (germline): MNHEY, SMNVEV (reference sequence). This CDR3 contains 14 residues. V was trimmed by 3 bases and J by 1 base, leaving 9 bases between them. The CDR3 DNA sequence: TGTGCCAGCAGTTTCGCATCGAGGAACACTGAAGCTTTCTTT. Translation: CASSFASRNTEAFF.

The chain has TRBV30 and TRBJ2-1, with 9 positions matching TRBD2. V gave up 4 bases and J gave up 6 bases; unmatched junction bases: 7. This CDR3 spans 14 amino acids. Germline V gene sequence: CDR1 GTSNPN, CDR2 SVGIG (reference sequence). The CDR3 loop is CAWKALAGTNEQFF. CDR3 bases: TGTGCCTGGAAAGCGCTAGCGGGGACCAATGAGCAGTTCTTC. The complete variable domain, with remaining parts taken from reference TRBV30 and TRBJ2-1, reads SQTIHQWPATLVQPVGSPLSLECTVEGTSNPNLYWYRQAAGRGLQLLFYSVGIGQISSEVPQNLSASRPQDRQFILSSKKLLLSDSGFYLCAWKALAGTNEQFFGPGTRLTVL.

This sequence joins TRBV19 and TRBJ1-5, with D unresolved. V was cut by 6 bases and J by 1 base, with 4 bases left in between. This CDR3 region has 12 residues. Per the germline V gene, CDR1 is LNHDA and CDR2 is SQIVND (reference sequence). CDR3 sequence reads: CASRESNQPQHF. DNA of the CDR3: TGTGCCAGTAGAGAAAGCAATCAGCCCCAGCATTTT.

This clone has only one observation. The gene calls are TRBV27 and TRBJ1-2; D unclear. Trimming left V 5 bases short and J 1 base short, with 14 bases between. This CDR3 has 15 residues. Looked up from germline, CDR1 is MNHEY and CDR2 is SMNVEV (reference sequence). CDR3 sequence (DNA): TGTGCCAGCAGTCCACCGTACTTAGGTAACTATGGCTACACCTTC. It codes for CASSPPYLGNYGYTF.

V gene TRBV25-1 combines with J gene TRBJ2-4; 7 nucleotides align to TRBD1. The V and J ends lost 9 bases and 2 bases, in that order; junction bases with no gene match: 7. There are 14 residues in the CDR3. In germline, CDR1 is MGHDK, CDR2 SYGVNS. This CDR3 is CARVDRDTKNIQYF. In DNA form, the CDR3 reads TGTGCCAGGGTAGACAGGGATACCAAAAACATTCAGTACTTC. Variable domain in full (rest from reference TRBV25-1 and TRBJ2-4): EADIYQTPRYLVIGTGKKITLECSQTMGHDKMYWYQQDPGMELHLIHYSYGVNSTEKGDLSSESTVSRIRTEHFPLTLESARPSHTSQYLCARVDRDTKNIQYFGAGTRLSVL.

This chain connects TRBV25-1 to TRBJ1-2; 7 nucleotides line up with TRBD1. CDR1 and CDR2 from the germline V gene are MGHDK and SYGVNS. The CDR3 spans 11 residues. The J segment lost 8 bases and the V segment lost 5 bases, leaving 2 bases of the junction unmatched. The DNA of the CDR3 is TGTGCCAGCAGTCCAGGGGGAGGCTACACCTTC. It specifies CASSPGGGYTF.

The chain uses TRBV18 and TRBJ2-5; D is perhaps TRBD2 (6 bases). The CDR3 has 14 amino acids. V was pared by 3 bases and J by 0 bases, with 8 bases between. Germline CDR1 is KGHSH and CDR2 is LQKENI. The CDR3 reads CASSPREYQETQYF. CDR3 nucleotides: TGTGCCAGCTCACCTCGGGAGTACCAAGAGACCCAGTACTTC.

This clone is a singleton in its sample. The rearrangement uses TRBV5-1 and TRBJ1-2; D remains unclear. Germline-derived CDR1 and CDR2 are SGHRS and YFSETQ. V lost 4 bases, J lost 7 bases, and 8 bases lay in between. This CDR3 has 11 amino acids. CDR3 DNA: TGCGCCAGCAGCGTGGACGGTGGCTACACCTTC. Protein: CASSVDGGYTF.

The chain recombines TRBV9 with TRBJ2-1; 9 bases fit TRBD2. The CDR3 is made up of 19 amino acids. Trimming cost V 0 bases and J 1 base; bases outside gene matches: 11. The germline V gene has CDR1 SGDLS and CDR2 YYNGEE. The DNA of the CDR3 is TGTGCCAGCAGCGTAGAGGCGGGGGGGCTATCTTCGTCCTACAATGAGCAGTTCTTC. Protein sequence: CASSVEAGGLSSSYNEQFF.

The rearrangement joins TRBV11-2 to TRBJ2-3, with no clear D. The ends were cut back, 5 bases at V and 4 bases at J, with 10 bases in the middle. Germline V gene lookup returns CDR1 SGHAT and CDR2 FQNNGV. The CDR3 contains 13 residues. The CDR3 DNA is TGTGCCAGCAGCCCACCCCGGGCAGATACGCAGTATTTT. Encoded protein: CASSPPRADTQYF.

This clone is a singleton in its sample. The J gene is TRBJ1-5, the V gene TRBV28, with D maybe TRBD1 (6 bases). In germline, CDR1 is MDHEN, CDR2 SYDVKM. The V gene lost 7 bases and the J gene lost 2 bases, with 27 bases spanning the gap. The CDR3 is made up of 19 amino acids. The CDR3 coding sequence is TGTGCCAGCACCCCGAGACAGGCTTTTATGTTGGACGGCAATCAGCCCCAGCATTTT. Translation: CASTPRQAFMLDGNQPQHF.

The chain recombines TRBV6-5 with TRBJ2-3; D is ambiguous. The V gene lost 6 bases and the J gene lost 1 base, with 8 bases spanning the gap. The CDR3 consists of 13 residues. Germline V gives CDR1 MNHEY, CDR2 SVGAGI. The CDR3 region is CASRHVGTDTQYF. The CDR3 DNA reads TGTGCCAGCAGGCACGTAGGCACAGATACGCAGTATTTT.

This chain links TRBV28 with TRBJ2-2; 7 bases fit TRBD2. Trimming at V came to 6 bases and at J to 0 bases, leaving 10 bases not matched to a gene. Germline V lookup: CDR1 MDHEN, CDR2 SYDVKM. This CDR3 has 17 residues. The CDR3: CASRGRGRGANTGELFF. CDR3 DNA sequence: TGTGCCAGCAGGGGTCGTGGTCGGGGGGCGAACACCGGGGAGCTGTTTTTT.

The count of this clone is one. The rearrangement uses TRBV6-5 and TRBJ1-1, with 8 positions matching TRBD1. This CDR3 spans 15 amino acids. The V gene end was trimmed by 4 bases and the J gene end by 3 bases; junction bases not matched to a gene: 7. Germline V lookup: CDR1 MNHEY, CDR2 SVGAGI. CDR3 loop: CASSLQGDGDTEAFF. CDR3 nucleotide sequence: TGTGCCAGCAGTTTACAGGGGGATGGGGACACTGAAGCTTTCTTT.